The subject of this entry is one T cell receptor beta chain. These data are taken from a study of blood T cell repertoires in COVID-19. Turning to the study itself: COVID-19 samples collected from the United States, Italy and Spain covered acute and convalescent phases. Sources were T cells, B-cell-depleted T cells, or PBMCs; the material itself was cDNA or gDNA.

With V trimmed by 3 bases and J by 5 bases, 6 bases remained unmatched. The CDR3 consists of 14 residues. Germline loops: CDR1 LGHDT, CDR2 YNNKEL (reference sequence). Those who participated ranged in age from about 18 to 89 years and resided in under 25 US areas. Participant reports of clinical history set cohort assignment. Repertoires were generated with immunoSEQ multiplex PCR, while TCRdb's copy carries only in-frame clones and drops some. Seen here are about 380,000 clones, approximately 90% observed once, and the top ten hold more than 0.95%. The chain employs TRBV3-1 (or the pseudogene TRBV3-2) and TRBJ2-5; 7 bases fit TRBD2. The TCR comes from a woman aged 18 to 35 who had recovered from COVID-19. The sequencing input was PBMCs or T cells enriched from blood (not recorded which). The DNA of the CDR3 is TGTGCCAGCAGCCAGGGGACTATTGAGGAGACCCAGTACTTC. As protein: CASSQGTIEETQYF.